The 16 T cell receptor beta chains given below trace back to one sample, sequenced in a study of human T cells and chemical hapten exposure. TCRdb used MiXCR to reprocess the RACE reads, holding one entry per CDR3 protein. The table has around 120,000 distinct CDR3 sequences, roughly 13% seen once. Time point meaning: patch test 1, 2 weeks after DPC sensitization. Treatment indicated: therapeutic diphenylcyclopropenone sensitization with weekly scalp DPC. The sample was whole blood, taken in connection with sensitization to the hapten diphenylcyclopropenone (DPC). These receptors all come from a young man with alopecia areata. Some clones in this sample may be carry-over from other donors' samples.

CDR3 loop: CASSVGLRETQYF. CDR3 coding DNA: TGTGCCAGCAGCGTAGGTCTAAGGGAGACCCAGTACTTC. The chain uses TRBV9 and TRBJ2-5; no reliable D call. Germline V gene sequence: CDR1 SGDLS, CDR2 YYNGEE. V lost 0 bases to trimming and J lost 5 bases, with 8 bases between them. The CDR3 runs 13 residues.

This chain uses TRBV4-3 with TRBJ2-7; the D gene is possibly TRBD2 (6 bases). This CDR3 is 15 amino acids long. Germline CDR1 LGHNA, CDR2 YSLEER. Trimming stripped 0 bases from V and 7 bases from J, with 16 bases between. The DNA of the CDR3 is TGCGCCAGCAGCCAAGATTGGGGCGGGACGGGAGAGCAGTACGTC. Its translation: CASSQDWGGTGEQYV.

This clonotype came up many times. The chain couples TRBV11-2 to TRBJ1-2; D gene uncertain. The germline V gene has CDR1 SGHAT and CDR2 FQNNGV. This CDR3 comprises 15 residues. V lost 0 bases and J lost 5, with 13 bases in between. The chain's CDR3 is CASSLDLGSRYGYTF. CDR3 nucleotide sequence: TGTGCCAGCAGCTTAGATCTGGGCAGCCGTTATGGCTACACCTTC.

This clonotype was picked up a small number of times. The V gene is TRBV6-5, the J gene TRBJ2-2; D is perhaps TRBD2 (6 bases). Germline CDR1 is MNHEY and CDR2 is SVGAGI. This CDR3 has 15 amino acids. Trimming took 6 bases from V and 5 from J, leaving 16 bases between them. The CDR3 loop reads CASRTGTLVTGELFF. CDR3 DNA sequence: TGTGCCAGCAGAACCGGGACTCTGGTAACCGGGGAGCTGTTTTTT.

The chain couples TRBV20-1 to TRBJ2-5; D not resolved. V lost 4 bases and J 2 bases, leaving 8 bases between the germline ends. Per germline, CDR1 DFQATT and CDR2 SNEGSKA (reference sequence). The CDR3 is made up of 12 amino acids. CDR3 nucleotide sequence: TGCAGTGCTACACCGTCTCAAGAGACCCAGTACTTC. As protein: CSATPSQETQYF.

This clonotype has only a few counts. The chain couples TRBV4-3 to TRBJ2-2; tentatively, D is TRBD2 (5 bases). The CDR3 runs to 16 residues. In germline, CDR1 is LGHNA, CDR2 YSLEER. V lost 0 bases and J 1 base, leaving 9 bases between the germline ends. The CDR3 coding sequence is TGCGCCAGCAGCCAAGATTCGGCGGGGAACACCGGGGAGCTGTTTTTT. Amino acid sequence: CASSQDSAGNTGELFF.

The V call is TRBV11-2, the J call TRBJ2-5; tentatively, D is TRBD1 (5 bases). Deletions cut 1 base from V and 2 bases from J, with 11 bases between. The CDR3 length is 15 residues. The germline CDR1 and CDR2 sequences are SGHAT and FQNNGV. The CDR3 DNA sequence: TGTGCCAGCAGCTTAGTTTGGGGCCGGCAAGAGACCCAGTACTTC. Its translation: CASSLVWGRQETQYF.

The CDR3 DNA is TGTGCCAGCTCACCAAGGGTCGGCTACGAGCAGTACGTC. Amino acid sequence: CASSPRVGYEQYV. This chain joins TRBV18 and TRBJ2-7, with D unresolved. CDR3 size: 13 residues. V was shortened by 2 bases and J by 3 bases, with 8 bases between the two germline ends. Germline V gene data show CDR1 as KGHSH and CDR2 as LQKENI.

This clonotype was seen more than once but under ten times. The chain uses TRBV7-2 and TRBJ2-2; TRBD1 matches at 9 bases. V shed 5 bases, J shed 6 bases, and the junction held 16 bases outside the gene matches. Germline V gives CDR1 SGHTA, CDR2 FQGNSA. The CDR3 runs to 18 residues. In DNA, the CDR3 is TGTGCCAGCAGCCCCGCCGGTCCGGGACAGGGTTACCCCGGGGAGCTGTTTTTT. Its protein product is CASSPAGPGQGYPGELFF.

This clonotype was picked up a small number of times. The chain uses TRBV19 and TRBJ2-1; D is uncertain. CDR1 is LNHDA and CDR2 is SQIVND in the germline V gene (reference sequence). Trimming took off 1 base at V and 5 bases at J, with 9 bases between the two ends. The CDR3 loop spans 14 amino acids. CDR3 sequence: CASSIGAGNNEQFF. The CDR3 DNA sequence: TGTGCCAGTAGTATAGGGGCAGGTAACAATGAGCAGTTCTTC.

This clonotype was detected a few times. The CDR3 reads CSAGDRPLRETQYF. The CDR3 DNA reads TGCAGCGCTGGGGACCGCCCCCTGCGGGAGACCCAGTACTTC. V usage is TRBV29-1 and J usage is TRBJ2-5, with D perhaps given as TRBD1 or TRBD2 (5 bases each). This CDR3 region has 14 residues. Germline V gives CDR1 SQVTM, CDR2 ANQGSEA. Trimming shortened V by 7 bases and J by 5 bases, and 20 bases separated the two germline ends. Full variable domain (remainder filled in from reference TRBV29-1 and TRBJ2-5): SAVISQKPSRDICQRGTSLTIQCQVDSQVTMMFWYRQQPGQSLTLIATANQGSEATYESGFVIDKFPISRPNLTFSTLTVSNMSPEDSSIYLCSAGDRPLRETQYFGPGTRLLVL.

The chain combines TRBV10-3 with TRBJ2-2; tentatively, D is TRBD2 (6 bases). Germline loops: CDR1 ENHRY, CDR2 SYGVKD. Trimming took off 0 bases at V and 6 bases at J, with 8 bases between the two ends. This CDR3 is 14 amino acids long. The CDR3 DNA reads TGTGCCATCAGTGAGTCAGGCGGGGCCGGGGAGCTGTTTTTT. Residues: CAISESGGAGELFF.

In its sample, this clonotype was seen a few times. The rearrangement joins TRBV20-1 to TRBJ1-1; 8 bases fit TRBD1. In germline, CDR1 is DFQATT, CDR2 SNEGSKA (reference sequence). V lost 6 bases, J lost 3 bases, and 9 bases stayed unmatched. There are 14 residues in the CDR3. Written as DNA, the CDR3 is TGCAGTGCCTATGGACAGGGTAGGGACACTGAAGCTTTCTTT. Protein: CSAYGQGRDTEAFF.

This sequence joins TRBV27 and TRBJ1-5; D uncertain. Per the germline V gene, CDR1 is MNHEY and CDR2 is SMNVEV (reference sequence). The CDR3 is made up of 14 amino acids. The V end was cut by 1 base, the J end by 0 bases, with 4 bases between. CDR3 coding DNA: TGTGCCAGCAGTTTATTAAGTAGCAATCAGCCCCAGCATTTT. Protein: CASSLLSSNQPQHF.

There are a few counts of this clonotype. The chain joins TRBV25-1 to TRBJ2-1, with no clear D. CDR3 size: 14 residues. Per the germline V gene, CDR1 is MGHDK and CDR2 is SYGVNS. Trimming cost V 3 bases and J 4 bases, with 10 bases left between them. CDR3 amino acids: CASSDTTLYNEQFF. The CDR3 nucleotides read TGTGCCAGCAGTGATACTACCCTATACAATGAGCAGTTCTTC.

The gene calls are TRBV2 and TRBJ2-3, with TRBD2 matching over 11 bases. CDR1 is SNHLY and CDR2 is FYNNEI in the germline V gene. The J segment lost 2 bases and the V segment lost 3 bases, leaving 4 bases of the junction unmatched. This CDR3 is 16 amino acids long. The chain's CDR3 is CASSELLAGATDTQYF. As DNA, the CDR3 is TGTGCCAGCAGTGAGCTACTAGCGGGGGCCACAGATACGCAGTATTTT.